These 29 T cell receptor beta chains came from one sample sequenced in a study of naive CD8 T cells in extremely preterm neonates. The repertoire was sequenced with immunoSEQ multiplex PCR; TCRdb's copy has only in-frame clones and lacks some. This table has about 7,900 clones, 95% to 98% appearing once. Sample: naive CD8+ T cells from blood. These receptors were taken from a human donor in good health.

The count of this clone is one. The chain links TRBV2 to TRBJ1-5; D not certain. The length of the CDR3 is 15 residues. Trimming pared 5 bases from V and 4 bases from J, leaving 15 bases between. In germline, CDR1 is SNHLY, CDR2 FYNNEI. The CDR3 DNA sequence: TGTGCCAGCAGTTCGGGAGTGGTAGGGAATCAGCCCCAGCATTTT. Its protein is CASSSGVVGNQPQHF.

This chain uses TRBV11-2 with TRBJ2-2; 7 bases fit TRBD2. This CDR3 is 19 amino acids long. V was pared by 4 bases and J by 0 bases, with 14 bases of the junction left unmatched. Looked up from germline, CDR1 is SGHAT and CDR2 is FQNNGV. CDR3 region: CASSWFGGSPPSNTGELFF. The CDR3 nucleotides read TGTGCCAGCAGCTGGTTCGGGGGGAGCCCACCGTCGAACACCGGGGAGCTGTTTTTT.

This chain joins TRBV27 and TRBJ2-7; 7 nucleotides align to TRBD2. With V trimmed by 4 bases and J by 5 bases, 8 bases remained unmatched. CDR3 length: 14 residues. Germline V gene data show CDR1 as MNHEY and CDR2 as SMNVEV (reference sequence). The CDR3 is CASSSTLGGDEQYV. The CDR3 DNA reads TGTGCCAGCAGTTCCACCTTGGGGGGGGACGAGCAGTACGTC.

The CDR3: CASSGGARHLAGELFF. Written as DNA, the CDR3 is TGTGCCAGCAGCGGAGGGGCCCGACATTTGGCCGGGGAGCTGTTTTTT. J is TRBJ2-2 and V is TRBV7-9, with D possibly TRBD2 on 6 matching bases. The V gene's germline CDR1 is SEHNR and CDR2 FQNEAQ (reference sequence). Deletions cut 5 bases from V and 6 bases from J, with 19 bases between. The CDR3 extends over 16 amino acids.

The chain uses TRBV5-6 and TRBJ2-7, with unresolved D. Trimming left V 3 bases short and J 4 bases short, with 5 bases between. The CDR3 has 11 amino acids. CDR1 is SGHDT and CDR2 is YYEEEE in the germline V gene. This CDR3 reads CASSSGYEQYF. Here the CDR3 DNA reads TGTGCCAGCAGCTCCGGTTACGAGCAGTACTTC.

Regarding this clone: Sequence at one end of the junction differs from germline and may be a read error. The gene calls are TRBV7-9 and TRBJ2-6, with 8 bases identical to TRBD1. CDR1 and CDR2 (germline): SEHNR, FQNEAQ (reference sequence). The CDR3 runs 15 residues. This CDR3 is CASSDRGSEANVLTF. The CDR3 region has the DNA TGTGCCAGCAGCGACAGGGGATCTGAGGCCAACGTCCTGACTTTC.

The count of this clone is one. CDR3 sequence (DNA): TGCGCCAGCAGCCTTCGGGACAGGGCTTTCACCGGGGAGCTGTTTTTT. This encodes CASSLRDRAFTGELFF. The chain has TRBV4-3 and TRBJ2-2; TRBD1 matches at 9 bases. This CDR3 contains 16 residues. The V gene's germline CDR1 is LGHNA and CDR2 YSLEER. Unmatched junction bases numbered 7, after V lost 4 bases and J lost 4 bases.

The rearrangement links TRBV18 to TRBJ2-1; D is perhaps TRBD2 (6 bases). This CDR3 is built from 15 residues. Trimming shortened V by 3 bases and J by 7 bases, and 16 bases separated the two germline ends. CDR1 and CDR2 (germline): KGHSH, LQKENI. CDR3 DNA: TGTGCCAGCTCACCCGCCAGGGACTGGCGGAATGAGCAGTTCTTC. The encoded protein is CASSPARDWRNEQFF.

The J gene is TRBJ2-6, the V gene TRBV11-3; 7 bases are a match to TRBD1. This CDR3 comprises 15 residues. V dropped 5 bases and J dropped 4; count of bases not matched to a gene: 5. Germline values: CDR1 SGHNT, CDR2 YENEEA. CDR3 nucleotides: TGTGCCAGCAGCACCAGGGGGTCGGGGGCCAACGTCCTGACTTTC. Translating gives CASSTRGSGANVLTF.

This chain links TRBV5-5 with TRBJ2-1; TRBD2 matches 11 bases. CDR3 length equals 15 residues. V shed 2 bases and J 7 bases; nucleotides not matched to a gene: 5. CDR1 is SGHKS and CDR2 is YYEKEE in the germline V gene (reference sequence). CDR3 region: CASSFTSGGGNEQFF. The CDR3 DNA is TGTGCCAGCAGCTTCACTAGCGGGGGAGGGAATGAGCAGTTCTTC.

V usage is TRBV19 and J usage is TRBJ2-1, with TRBD2 matching 7 bases. Germline V gene sequence: CDR1 LNHDA, CDR2 SQIVND (reference sequence). This CDR3 is built from 16 residues. Trimming took 7 bases from V and 1 from J; bases not matched to a gene: 10. The DNA of the CDR3 is TGTGCCAGTACGGACGGGAGGATTGGGTCCTACAATGAGCAGTTCTTC. This translates into CASTDGRIGSYNEQFF.

This clone was seen a single time. The V call is TRBV27, the J call TRBJ2-5, with 11 positions matching TRBD2. The CDR3 sequence is 16 residues long. Germline V CDR1 and CDR2: MNHEY, SMNVEV (reference sequence). V shed 5 bases and J 1 base; nucleotides not matched to a gene: 6. The chain's CDR3 is CASSPPGLAVQETQYF. The CDR3 region has the DNA TGTGCCAGCAGTCCTCCGGGACTAGCGGTCCAAGAGACCCAGTACTTC.

This clone was seen just once. V is TRBV7-4 and J is TRBJ1-2, with 7 bases aligning to TRBD1. There are 13 residues in the CDR3. V was clipped by 5 bases and J by 6 bases; unmatched bases: 6. Germline CDR1 reads SGHVT; CDR2 reads SQSDAQ. This chain's CDR3 is CASSPGQADGYTF. Written as DNA, the CDR3 is TGTGCCAGCAGCCCTGGACAGGCGGATGGCTACACCTTC. Full variable domain (outside the CDR3, taken from reference TRBV7-4 and TRBJ1-2): GAGVSQSPRYKVAKRGRDVALRCDSISGHVTLYWYRQTLGQGSEVLTYSQSDAQRDKSGRPSGRFSAERPERSVSTLKIQRTEQGDSAVYLCASSPGQADGYTFGSGTRLTVV.

This clone has only one observation. This sequence joins TRBV4-1 and TRBJ1-5, with D uncertain. CDR3 size: 16 residues. Trimming removed 3 bases at V and 1 base at J, with 13 bases between. CDR1 and CDR2 (germline): MGHRA, YSYEKL. CDR3: CASSQEAPLSNQPQHF. The CDR3 nucleotides are TGCGCCAGCAGCCAGGAGGCACCACTGAGCAATCAGCCCCAGCATTTT.

This chain links TRBV28 with TRBJ2-5, with 10 positions matching TRBD1. The V gene end was trimmed by 6 bases and the J gene end by 0 bases; junction bases not matched to a gene: 7. The CDR3 is 16 amino acids. Germline assignment: CDR1 MDHEN and CDR2 SYDVKM. CDR3 nucleotides: TGTGCCAGCAGCCCCGGGACAGGGGCTAACCAAGAGACCCAGTACTTC. This encodes CASSPGTGANQETQYF.

The rearrangement uses TRBV11-3 and TRBJ2-3, with TRBD1 matching over 12 bases. This CDR3 region has 18 residues. Germline CDR1 SGHNT, CDR2 YENEEA. V shed 6 bases and J 0 bases; nucleotides not matched to a gene: 10. The CDR3 is CASRAGTGGVGSTDTQYF. The CDR3 DNA reads TGTGCCAGCAGAGCCGGGACAGGGGGCGTCGGTAGCACAGATACGCAGTATTTT.

The rearrangement joins TRBV27 to TRBJ2-1, with TRBD2 matching over 8 bases. Germline V gives CDR1 MNHEY, CDR2 SMNVEV (reference sequence). The CDR3 sequence is 14 residues long. V trimming: 6 bases; J trimming: 4 bases; junction bases outside the gene matches: 5. As DNA, the CDR3 is TGTGCCAGCAGACCGGGACTAGTGTACAATGAGCAGTTCTTC. Translated: CASRPGLVYNEQFF.

CDR3 amino acids: CASSLRQGGTGELFF. The CDR3, as DNA: TGTGCCAGCAGCTTGAGACAGGGTGGCACCGGGGAGCTGTTTTTT. The chain carries TRBV5-4 and TRBJ2-2, with 7 bases identical to TRBD1. V lost 1 base, J lost 4 bases, and 4 bases stayed unmatched. Germline assignment: CDR1 SGHNT and CDR2 YYREEE (reference sequence). The CDR3 runs 15 residues.

The chain combines TRBV29-1 with TRBJ2-1, with TRBD1 as a possible D gene (6 bases). The CDR3 is 14 residues long. Germline CDR1 and CDR2: SQVTM and ANQGSEA. V was pared by 7 bases and J by 8 bases, with 21 bases between. CDR3 nucleotide sequence: TGCAGCGCCCACCGGTCAGGGGATAGAGATGAGCAGTTCTTC. This codes for CSAHRSGDRDEQFF.

The chain joins TRBV5-4 to TRBJ2-7; 10 bases match TRBD2. Looked up from germline, CDR1 is SGHNT and CDR2 is YYREEE (reference sequence). CDR3 length: 16 amino acids. V shed 0 bases and J 4 bases; nucleotides not matched to a gene: 7. DNA for the CDR3: TGTGCCAGCAGCTTGGGGCTAGCGGGAGCGGAATACGAGCAGTACGTC. Encoded protein: CASSLGLAGAEYEQYV.

The chain uses TRBV27 and TRBJ1-1; possible D gene TRBD1, 5 bases. The CDR3 extends over 14 amino acids. Trimming pared 5 bases from V and 3 bases from J, leaving 13 bases between. The V gene's germline CDR1 is MNHEY and CDR2 SMNVEV (reference sequence). The CDR3 bases are TGTGCCAGCAGTATGGCAGGGATGTACACTGAAGCTTTCTTT. It translates to CASSMAGMYTEAFF.

The V and J genes are TRBV9 and TRBJ2-7, with 10 positions matching TRBD2. After removal of 0 bases from V and 3 bases from J, the junction contained 3 bases not matched to a gene. The CDR3 extends over 15 amino acids. Germline assignment: CDR1 SGDLS and CDR2 YYNGEE. The CDR3 loop reads CASSVGSGGFYEQYF. The CDR3 nucleotides are TGTGCCAGCAGCGTAGGTAGCGGGGGGTTCTACGAGCAGTACTTC.

The V call is TRBV7-9, the J call TRBJ2-3, with no clear D. Germline lookup yields CDR1 SEHNR and CDR2 FQNEAQ (reference sequence). CDR3 size: 12 residues. V shed 5 bases and J shed 5 bases, with 8 bases lying between them. The CDR3 DNA sequence: TGTGCCAGCAGCCGTCCAGGAGATACGCAGTATTTT. This translates into CASSRPGDTQYF.

The genes are TRBV5-4 and TRBJ1-5, with D possibly matching TRBD1 (6 bases). The CDR3 length is 15 residues. The ends were cut back, 0 bases at V and 1 base at J, with 8 bases in the middle. The germline gives CDR1 SGHNT, CDR2 YYREEE (reference sequence). The CDR3 DNA sequence: TGTGCCAGCAGCTTGGGAGGGGGAAGCAATCAGCCCCAGCATTTT. Translated, it gives CASSLGGGSNQPQHF.

The chain recombines TRBV6-4 with TRBJ2-2; D gene ambiguous. CDR1 is MRHNA and CDR2 is SNTAGT in the germline V gene. Trimming shortened V by 0 bases and J by 2 bases, and 10 bases separated the two germline ends. The CDR3 is 16 amino acids. The CDR3 region has the DNA TGTGCCAGCAGTGACTCGAGGCTTTCAAACACCGGGGAGCTGTTTTTT. Translation gives CASSDSRLSNTGELFF.

This chain joins TRBV7-9 and TRBJ1-5, with D hard to call. The length of the CDR3 is 13 residues. CDR1 is SEHNR, CDR2 FQNEAQ, per germline (reference sequence). Trimming removed 3 bases from V and 7 bases from J, with 10 bases in between. This chain's CDR3 is CASSLTAGQPQHF. CDR3 in DNA: TGTGCCAGCAGCTTGACTGCGGGGCAGCCCCAGCATTTT. The variable domain in full, with the rest retrieved from reference TRBV7-9 and TRBJ1-5, is DTGVSQNPRHKITKRGQNVTFRCDPISEHNRLYWYRQTLGQGPEFLTYFQNEAQLEKSRLLSDRFSAERPKGSFSTLEIQRTEQGDSAMYLCASSLTAGQPQHFGDGTRLSIL.

J is TRBJ2-1 and V is TRBV9; D is possibly TRBD2 (5 bases). CDR1 and CDR2 from the germline V gene are SGDLS and YYNGEE. Trimming stripped 2 bases from V and 1 base from J, with 10 bases between. The CDR3 sequence is 15 residues long. The CDR3, as DNA: TGTGCCAGCAGCGTGGGTTCGGGGTCCTACAATGAGCAGTTCTTC. This encodes CASSVGSGSYNEQFF.

V and J are TRBV7-9 and TRBJ1-2, with D possibly TRBD1 on 6 matching bases. Trimming removed 2 bases at V and 8 bases at J, with 9 bases between. CDR1 and CDR2 from the germline V gene are SEHNR and FQNEAQ (reference sequence). CDR3 length: 12 amino acids. CDR3 nucleotide sequence: TGTGCCAGCAGCTTACAGGGGATCGGCTACACCTTC. The encoded protein is CASSLQGIGYTF. Using reference TRBV7-9 and TRBJ1-2 for the parts outside the CDR3, the full variable domain is DTGVSQNPRHKITKRGQNVTFRCDPISEHNRLYWYRQTLGQGPEFLTYFQNEAQLEKSRLLSDRFSAERPKGSFSTLEIQRTEQGDSAMYLCASSLQGIGYTFGSGTRLTVV.

The chain has TRBV6-5 and TRBJ2-7, with 9 nucleotides matching TRBD1. The CDR3 runs 12 residues. With V trimmed by 10 bases and J by 6 bases, 7 bases remained unmatched. In germline, CDR1 is MNHEY, CDR2 SVGAGI. CDR3 sequence: CATKTGGGEQYF. For the CDR3, the DNA is TGTGCCACCAAAACAGGGGGCGGCGAGCAGTACTTC.